This is a list of T cell receptor beta chains from one sample in a study of cytotoxic CD8 clonotypes in ibrutinib-treated CLL. Profiling relied on immunoSEQ multiplex PCR, and the TCRdb table lists in-frame clones only, not all of them. The sample has 130,000 to 150,000 clones; approximately 90% are singletons. The source material was PBMCs, sampled after 12 months of ibrutinib treatment. Receptors were obtained from a human donor with chronic lymphocytic leukemia. Each CDR3 is given with its conserved first and last residue. D genes are given only for firm matches. Part of the rows lack a size; the others show once, few, many or a class for expanded clones.

>-|TRBJ1-4|-|TRBV15
TGTGCCACCAGCAGAGATCGTGCCCGAGGCGGTCGTGAAAAACTGTTTTTT
CATSRDRARGGREKLFF
>-|TRBJ1-1|-|TRBV10-3
TGTGCCATCATCAAGGACCTAGGGGGGACTGAAGCTTTCTTT
CAIIKDLGGTEAFF
>-|TRBJ1-2|TRBD1|TRBV27
TGTGCCAGCAGTTTAAAGGGACAGGGATCTAACTATGGCTACACCTTC
CASSLKGQGSNYGYTF
>few|TRBJ1-5|TRBD1|TRBV27
TGTGCCAGCCGGACAGGGGTAACGGGGCCCCAGCATTTT
CASRTGVTGPQHF
>few|TRBJ1-2|-|TRBV4-1
TGCGCCAGCAGCCAAGAAGGCCGAGGCGTCGCTGGCTACACCTTC
CASSQEGRGVAGYTF
>-|TRBJ1-4|-|TRBV30
TGTGCCGGGGGCGGGGTCGGAGAAAAACTGTTTTTT
CAGGGVGEKLFF
>-|TRBJ1-5|TRBD1|TRBV18
TGTGCCAGCTCACCGGACAGGGGAGGCAATCAGCCCCAGCATTTT
CASSPDRGGNQPQHF
>-|TRBJ1-4|-|TRBV5-8
TGTGCCAGCAGCTTGGGGACCCTGACAGTTAGTAATGAAAAACTGTTTTTT
CASSLGTLTVSNEKLFF
>-|TRBJ1-2|TRBD1|TRBV19
TGTGCCAGTAGTCACCGGACAGGCTCTAACTATGGCTACACCTTC
CASSHRTGSNYGYTF
>-|TRBJ2-7|TRBD2|TRBV7-9
TGTGCCAGCAGCCGAGTCCTCCTAGCGGGAGTCGGCGACGAGCAGTACTTC
CASSRVLLAGVGDEQYF
>once|TRBJ2-7|-|TRBV5-6
TGTGCCAGCAGCTCGTCGGGGATTTGGTACGAGCAGTACTTC
CASSSSGIWYEQYF
>-|TRBJ2-2|-|TRBV4-1
TGCGCCAGCAGCCAAGGGCAGGGCGACACCGGGGAGCTGTTTTTT
CASSQGQGDTGELFF
>-|TRBJ1-5|-|TRBV28
TGTGCCAGCAGTGGCCACGTCGGGATTAGCAATCAGCCCCAGCATTTT
CASSGHVGISNQPQHF
>-|TRBJ2-5|-|TRBV18
TGTGCCAGCTCACCTTTTTTTGGGGACCAAGAGACCCAGTACTTC
CASSPFFGDQETQYF
>-|TRBJ2-7|-|TRBV4-1
TGCGCCAGCAGCCATGGGACGGATCCACATTACTACGAGCAGTACTTC
CASSHGTDPHYYEQYF
>few|TRBJ2-1|TRBD2|TRBV29-1
TGCAGCGTCCTAGGTCCTAGCGGGGGGAATGAGCAGTTCTTC
CSVLGPSGGNEQFF
>-|TRBJ2-7|TRBD2|TRBV27
TGTGCCAGCCGTTTGATAGCGGGGCCGGGCTACGAGCAGTACTTC
CASRLIAGPGYEQYF
>-|TRBJ2-7|TRBD1|TRBV11-3
TGTGCCAGCAGCTTAGCAGGACAGGCCTACGAGCAGTACTTC
CASSLAGQAYEQYF
>-|TRBJ2-3|-|TRBV18
TGTGCCAGCTCACTACAGGGTGTATGGGCCACAGATACGCAGTATTTT
CASSLQGVWATDTQYF
>-|TRBJ2-3|-|TRBV7-9
TGTGCCAGCAGTACAGCCATGTGGGACAACACAGATACGCAGTATTTT
CASSTAMWDNTDTQYF
>-|TRBJ2-2|-|TRBV30
TGTGCCTGGAGCGGGGCCCATTCGCCCGGGGAGCTGTTTTTT
CAWSGAHSPGELFF
>-|TRBJ2-7|-|TRBV6-5
TGTGCCAGCAGTTACTCGAGGGGGTACGAGCAGTACTTC
CASSYSRGYEQYF
>-|TRBJ1-1|-|TRBV12-5
TGTGCTAGTGGTTTGGTACAAACTGAAGCTTTCTTT
CASGLVQTEAFF
>-|TRBJ2-7|-|TRBV28
TGTGCCACTCTATCGAAGAGCTCCTACGAGCAGTACTTC
CATLSKSSYEQYF
>-|TRBJ2-1|-|TRBV5-1
TGCGCCAGCAGCCCCATCGGAAGATTAGACAATGAGCAGTTCTTC
CASSPIGRLDNEQFF
>-|TRBJ2-3|-|TRBV25-1
TGTGCCAGCAGTGACCGAGCGGGTCGCACAGATACGCAGTATTTT
CASSDRAGRTDTQYF
>-|TRBJ2-7|TRBD1|TRBV7-9
TGTGCCAGCAGCTTAAACGCAGGGGGAAGCTCCTACGAGCAGTACTTC
CASSLNAGGSSYEQYF